These T cell receptor beta chains were read from a single sample in a study of OX40 agonist ivuxolimab in advanced cancers. Sequencing was performed with immunoSEQ multiplex PCR; in TCRdb, only in-frame clones are kept and a portion is missing. Of tens of thousands of clones listed, more than 70% are singletons. Sequenced material: CD4+ or CD8+ T cells sorted from blood, taken in a trial of the OX40 agonist ivuxolimab. These receptors all come from an adult with an advanced solid tumor such as melanoma, head and neck, liver or kidney cancer. The CDR3 runs from the conserved cysteine through the conserved F or W. Fields, in order: J gene, clone size, D gene, V gene, CDR3 protein, CDR3 DNA. D genes are given only for firm matches. A row's size may be missing; if present it is once, few, many or a size class.

TRBJ2-7 | NA | NA | TRBV7-7 | CASSLSGTLSEQYF | TGTGCCAGCAGCTTATCCGGGACTCTCAGCGAGCAGTACTTC
TRBJ1-2 | NA | NA | TRBV5-1 | CASSLVARGTYGYTF | TGCGCCAGCAGCTTGGTGGCTCGCGGGACCTATGGCTACACCTTC
TRBJ2-7 | NA | NA | TRBV6-5 | CASSPFVATYEQYF | TGTGCCAGCAGCCCCTTCGTAGCCACCTACGAGCAGTACTTC
TRBJ2-7 | NA | NA | TRBV11-2 | CASSLDPSDFSLSYEQYF | TGTGCCAGCAGCTTAGATCCCTCCGATTTCAGCCTAAGCTACGAGCAGTACTTC
TRBJ1-6 | NA | NA | TRBV27 | CASGRRQATFYSPLHF | TGTGCCAGCGGTCGAAGACAGGCCACATTTTATTCACCCCTCCACTTT
TRBJ1-3 | NA | NA | TRBV7-2 | CASSLSMAGGGNTIYF | TGTGCCAGCAGCTTGTCGATGGCGGGGGGTGGAAACACCATATATTTT
TRBJ1-5 | NA | NA | TRBV5-4 | CASSLYVQGAGQPQHF | TGTGCCAGCAGCTTGTATGTCCAGGGTGCAGGCCAGCCCCAGCATTTT
TRBJ1-2 | NA | NA | TRBV28 | CASSFGEYGYTF | TGTGCCAGCAGTTTTGGAGAGTATGGCTACACCTTC
TRBJ1-1 | NA | TRBD1 | TRBV19 | CASRRTGGSGTEAFF | TGTGCCAGTAGACGGACAGGGGGCTCTGGCACTGAAGCTTTCTTT
TRBJ2-4 | NA | NA | TRBV6-4 | CASRCQVAKNIQYF | TGTGCCAGCAGATGTCAGGTAGCCAAAAACATTCAGTACTTC
TRBJ1-5 | NA | TRBD1 | TRBV5-1 | CASSLTGETQPQHF | TGCGCCAGCAGCTTGACAGGGGAGACTCAGCCCCAGCATTTT
TRBJ1-3 | NA | NA | TRBV6-1 | CASRSLDTIYF | TGTGCCAGCAGATCCCTCGACACCATATATTTT
TRBJ2-5 | NA | NA | TRBV14 | CASSQEPPGYQETQYF | TGTGCCAGCAGCCAAGAACCCCCGGGGTACCAAGAGACCCAGTACTTC
TRBJ1-1 | few | NA | TRBV14 | CASSQDQNTEAFF | TGTGCCAGCAGCCAAGATCAGAACACTGAAGCTTTCTTT
TRBJ1-2 | NA | TRBD1 | TRBV6-1 | CASSEATGGYGYTF | TGTGCCAGCAGTGAAGCAACAGGGGGCTATGGCTACACCTTC
TRBJ2-5 | few | NA | TRBV11-1 | CASSPMLTVQETQYF | TGTGCCAGCAGCCCCATGTTGACAGTTCAAGAGACCCAGTACTTC